A single sample gave rise to the 16 T cell receptor beta chains below, sequenced in a study of type 1 and type 2 diabetes patients listed by TCRdb under 2016. The reads were generated on an Illumina MiSeq. For TCRbeta CDR3 amplification, the template was genomic DNA taken from the sorted T cell subsets. The TCRbeta CDR3 region was amplified by multiplex PCR with 30 forward and 13 reverse primers. In-frame beta chains were kept once TCRdb had trimmed the public reads at Q25 with fastp and called clones with MiXCR. Rows are combined by CDR3 protein, so each entry shows the most common genes and DNA. Counted in this sample were about 290,000 distinct CDR3 sequences; over 45% of them appeared once. The top ten clones comprise approximately 15% of the sample. Sample: peripheral blood mononuclear cells (PBMCs). All receptors derive from a man aged 18 to 29 with type 2 diabetes.

This CDR3 reads CASDPRGPNQPQHF. The CDR3 DNA sequence: TGTGCCAGCGACCCGAGGGGACCCAATCAGCCCCAGCATTTT. The rearrangement links TRBV28 to TRBJ1-5; possibly TRBD1 for D (5 bases). Germline CDR1 reads MDHEN; CDR2 reads SYDVKM. The V end lost 8 bases, the J end lost 3 bases, and 14 bases lay between the germline ends. The CDR3 covers 14 residues. The variable domain in full, with the rest retrieved from reference TRBV28 and TRBJ1-5, is DVKVTQSSRYLVKRTGEKVFLECVQDMDHENMFWYRQDPGLGLRLIYFSYDVKMKEKGDIPEGYSVSREKKERFSLILESASTNQTSMYLCASDPRGPNQPQHFGDGTRLSIL.

This clonotype has just a few counts. The chain is built from TRBV2 and TRBJ2-7; no clear D gene. Germline V gene sequence: CDR1 SNHLY, CDR2 FYNNEI. CDR3 length: 13 amino acids. Trimming removed 8 bases at V and 7 bases at J, with 18 bases between. The CDR3 region has the DNA TGTGCCAGCCCAAGACGGTCTCTTGGGGAGCAGTACTTC. This translates into CASPRRSLGEQYF. The full variable domain, its missing parts supplied by reference TRBV2 and TRBJ2-7, is EPEVTQTPSHQVTQMGQEVILRCVPISNHLYFYWYRQILGQKVEFLVSFYNNEISEKSEIFDDQFSVERPDGSNFTLKIRSTKLEDSAMYFCASPRRSLGEQYFGPGTRLTVT.

In DNA form, the CDR3 reads TGTGCCAGCAGTTTGGGGAGCGGGGTGTCTTTGGTCGGGGAGCTGTTTTTT. It encodes CASSLGSGVSLVGELFF. This chain connects TRBV28 to TRBJ2-2; TRBD2 matches 7 bases. The CDR3 has 17 residues. V dropped 3 bases and J dropped 7; count of bases not matched to a gene: 14. Germline assignment: CDR1 MDHEN and CDR2 SYDVKM.

This chain uses TRBV2 with TRBJ2-5; the D is unclear. Germline V gene sequence: CDR1 SNHLY, CDR2 FYNNEI. The CDR3 is 16 residues long. Trimming shortened V by 2 bases and J by 6 bases, and 19 bases separated the two germline ends. The CDR3: CASSEQDPAVLQTQYF. As DNA, the CDR3 is TGTGCCAGCAGTGAACAGGACCCCGCCGTGCTCCAGACCCAGTACTTC.

This clonotype was recorded only once. V and J are TRBV28 and TRBJ1-2; tentative D call: TRBD1 (5 bases). The germline V gene encodes CDR1 MDHEN and CDR2 SYDVKM. The CDR3 extends over 13 amino acids. Trimming left V 6 bases short and J 8 bases short, with 16 bases between. CDR3 residues: CASSFGGGGGYTF. Here the CDR3 DNA reads TGTGCCAGCAGCTTTGGGGGGGGAGGCGGCTACACCTTC.

This clonotype was seen only a few times. The J gene is TRBJ2-1, the V gene TRBV12-3 or TRBV12-4; weak D call: TRBD2 (6 bases). This CDR3 spans 17 amino acids. Trimming removed 6 bases at V and 7 bases at J, with 25 bases between. This CDR3 is CASSPRVSGGERNEQFF. CDR3 DNA sequence: TGTGCCAGCAGCCCCCGTGTTAGCGGAGGGGAAAGGAATGAGCAGTTCTTC.

The chain has TRBV15 and TRBJ1-5; D unclear. Trimming removed 0 bases from V and 0 bases from J, with 6 bases in between. This CDR3 contains 15 residues. Germline values: CDR1 LNHNV, CDR2 YYDKDF (reference sequence). In nucleotides, the CDR3 is TGTGCCACCAGCAGAGATGGGGATAGCAATCAGCCCCAGCATTTT. It codes for CATSRDGDSNQPQHF. The whole variable domain, filled in from reference TRBV15 and TRBJ1-5, reads DAMVIQNPRYQVTQFGKPVTLSCSQTLNHNVMYWYQQKSSQAPKLLFHYYDKDFNNEADTPDNFQSRRPNTSFCFLDIRSPGLGDTAMYLCATSRDGDSNQPQHFGDGTRLSIL.

There are many counts of this clonotype. The CDR3 coding sequence is TGTGCCAGCAGCTCCGGGACAACCCGGGAGACCCAGTACTTC. Translating gives CASSSGTTRETQYF. V gene TRBV7-2 combines with J gene TRBJ2-5; tentative D call: TRBD1 (6 bases). The V gene lost 4 bases and the J gene lost 5 bases, with 14 bases spanning the gap. Germline loops: CDR1 SGHTA, CDR2 FQGNSA. This CDR3 region has 14 residues.

About this clonotype itself: A much larger clone lies one base from this, so it may be a read error. V and J are TRBV19 and TRBJ2-5, with a tentative D call TRBD2 (5 bases). Between the trimmed V and J ends, which lost 1 base and 9 bases, there was a span of 12 bases. Germline V gene lookup returns CDR1 LNHDA and CDR2 SQIVND (reference sequence). This CDR3 comprises 13 residues. CDR3 sequence: CASSIAGVEAQYF. CDR3 sequence (DNA): TGTGCCAGTAGTATAGCAGGAGTGGAGGCCCAGTACTTC.

V is TRBV29-1 and J is TRBJ1-1; 7 bases agree with TRBD1. Looked up from germline, CDR1 is SQVTM and CDR2 is ANQGSEA. The CDR3 loop spans 14 amino acids. V shed 4 bases and J 0 bases; nucleotides not matched to a gene: 5. The CDR3 DNA reads as TGCAGCGTTGCCTCGACAGGGTTGAACACTGAAGCTTTCTTT. This sequence encodes CSVASTGLNTEAFF.

This clonotype was counted many times. The V call is TRBV2, the J call TRBJ1-1; no firm D call. The length of the CDR3 is 16 residues. V lost 3 bases and J lost 1, with 15 bases in between. Germline lookup yields CDR1 SNHLY and CDR2 FYNNEI. The CDR3 region is CASSDKPGSRNTEAFF. As DNA, the CDR3 is TGTGCCAGCAGTGATAAACCGGGATCGAGGAACACTGAAGCTTTCTTT.

The table lists this clonotype with many counts. This sequence joins TRBV3-1 and TRBJ2-7; D gene unclear. Looked up from germline, CDR1 is LGHDT and CDR2 is YNNKEL (reference sequence). The CDR3 is 12 residues long. Trimming left V 4 bases short and J 6 bases short, with 10 bases between. CDR3 nucleotide sequence: TGTGCCAGCAGCCCCTACGGGTCCGAGCAGTACTTC. Translating it yields CASSPYGSEQYF.

This clonotype was counted between two and nine times. The chain carries TRBV10-3 and TRBJ2-7; D is possibly TRBD2 (5 bases). CDR3 length equals 15 residues. Germline CDR1 ENHRY, CDR2 SYGVKD. The ends were cut back, 1 base at V and 3 bases at J, with 13 bases in the middle. The DNA of the CDR3 is TGTGCCATCAGTGAGTTGGAGCGGTACAGCTACGAGCAGTACTTC. It is translated as CAISELERYSYEQYF.

This clonotype has more than one count but fewer than ten. The junction departs from germline at one end; a sequencing error may be responsible. This sequence joins TRBV7-7 and TRBJ2-5; D ambiguous. The CDR3 runs to 13 residues. Germline V lookup: CDR1 SSHAT, CDR2 FNYEAQ (reference sequence). CDR3 residues: CASTPNIQETQYF. The CDR3 DNA sequence: TGTGCTAGCACCCCGAACATCCAAGAGACCCAGTACTTC.

V gene TRBV6-5 combines with J gene TRBJ2-7; unclear D gene. Germline CDR1 and CDR2: MNHEY and SVGAGI. Trimming took 3 bases from V and 2 from J, leaving 11 bases between them. The CDR3 covers 14 residues. The CDR3 region has the DNA TGTGCCAGCAGTTATGGGATCAGAGCCTACGAGCAGTACTTC. Protein product: CASSYGIRAYEQYF.

The gene calls are TRBV7-2 and TRBJ2-5, with 7 nucleotides matching TRBD2. J was trimmed by 3 bases and V by 10 bases; bases with no gene match: 14. The CDR3 sequence is 15 residues long. From germline, CDR1 is SGHTA and CDR2 FQGNSA. The CDR3 DNA reads TGTGCCACCAACTACGGACTAGGGAAGAAAGAGACCCAGTACTTC. Translating gives CATNYGLGKKETQYF.